The T cell receptor (beta chain) described here comes from a study of blood T cells in healthy people across ages. Study-level results: Measured against age, TCR beta diversity per million T cells decreased in a roughly linear manner. Relative to aged donors, long-lived donors carried more naive CD4+ cells and displayed higher diversity.

In regard to this clonotype: Antigen specificity is unknown.

Per sample, no less than 5 micrograms of total RNA were extracted. Using a J-beta primer mix together with a sample-barcoded 5' primer, a second PCR was run for about 6 to 11 cycles. MiXCR, applied by TCRdb to the 5' RACE reads, yields one record per CDR3 protein. The sample lists 1 million to 1.2 million distinct CDR3 sequences, 35% to 40% occurring once. The receptor's source is a man younger than 30 in good health. Sequencing used blood.

The CDR3 region is CSARSALKSYYGYTF. The CDR3 bases are TGCAGTGCTAGGAGCGCCCTTAAGTCCTACTATGGCTACACCTTC. The chain has TRBV20-1 and TRBJ1-2; D gene unclear. The CDR3 consists of 15 residues. The V and J ends lost 3 bases and 3 bases respectively, with 17 bases between them. Germline assignment: CDR1 DFQATT and CDR2 SNEGSKA (reference sequence).